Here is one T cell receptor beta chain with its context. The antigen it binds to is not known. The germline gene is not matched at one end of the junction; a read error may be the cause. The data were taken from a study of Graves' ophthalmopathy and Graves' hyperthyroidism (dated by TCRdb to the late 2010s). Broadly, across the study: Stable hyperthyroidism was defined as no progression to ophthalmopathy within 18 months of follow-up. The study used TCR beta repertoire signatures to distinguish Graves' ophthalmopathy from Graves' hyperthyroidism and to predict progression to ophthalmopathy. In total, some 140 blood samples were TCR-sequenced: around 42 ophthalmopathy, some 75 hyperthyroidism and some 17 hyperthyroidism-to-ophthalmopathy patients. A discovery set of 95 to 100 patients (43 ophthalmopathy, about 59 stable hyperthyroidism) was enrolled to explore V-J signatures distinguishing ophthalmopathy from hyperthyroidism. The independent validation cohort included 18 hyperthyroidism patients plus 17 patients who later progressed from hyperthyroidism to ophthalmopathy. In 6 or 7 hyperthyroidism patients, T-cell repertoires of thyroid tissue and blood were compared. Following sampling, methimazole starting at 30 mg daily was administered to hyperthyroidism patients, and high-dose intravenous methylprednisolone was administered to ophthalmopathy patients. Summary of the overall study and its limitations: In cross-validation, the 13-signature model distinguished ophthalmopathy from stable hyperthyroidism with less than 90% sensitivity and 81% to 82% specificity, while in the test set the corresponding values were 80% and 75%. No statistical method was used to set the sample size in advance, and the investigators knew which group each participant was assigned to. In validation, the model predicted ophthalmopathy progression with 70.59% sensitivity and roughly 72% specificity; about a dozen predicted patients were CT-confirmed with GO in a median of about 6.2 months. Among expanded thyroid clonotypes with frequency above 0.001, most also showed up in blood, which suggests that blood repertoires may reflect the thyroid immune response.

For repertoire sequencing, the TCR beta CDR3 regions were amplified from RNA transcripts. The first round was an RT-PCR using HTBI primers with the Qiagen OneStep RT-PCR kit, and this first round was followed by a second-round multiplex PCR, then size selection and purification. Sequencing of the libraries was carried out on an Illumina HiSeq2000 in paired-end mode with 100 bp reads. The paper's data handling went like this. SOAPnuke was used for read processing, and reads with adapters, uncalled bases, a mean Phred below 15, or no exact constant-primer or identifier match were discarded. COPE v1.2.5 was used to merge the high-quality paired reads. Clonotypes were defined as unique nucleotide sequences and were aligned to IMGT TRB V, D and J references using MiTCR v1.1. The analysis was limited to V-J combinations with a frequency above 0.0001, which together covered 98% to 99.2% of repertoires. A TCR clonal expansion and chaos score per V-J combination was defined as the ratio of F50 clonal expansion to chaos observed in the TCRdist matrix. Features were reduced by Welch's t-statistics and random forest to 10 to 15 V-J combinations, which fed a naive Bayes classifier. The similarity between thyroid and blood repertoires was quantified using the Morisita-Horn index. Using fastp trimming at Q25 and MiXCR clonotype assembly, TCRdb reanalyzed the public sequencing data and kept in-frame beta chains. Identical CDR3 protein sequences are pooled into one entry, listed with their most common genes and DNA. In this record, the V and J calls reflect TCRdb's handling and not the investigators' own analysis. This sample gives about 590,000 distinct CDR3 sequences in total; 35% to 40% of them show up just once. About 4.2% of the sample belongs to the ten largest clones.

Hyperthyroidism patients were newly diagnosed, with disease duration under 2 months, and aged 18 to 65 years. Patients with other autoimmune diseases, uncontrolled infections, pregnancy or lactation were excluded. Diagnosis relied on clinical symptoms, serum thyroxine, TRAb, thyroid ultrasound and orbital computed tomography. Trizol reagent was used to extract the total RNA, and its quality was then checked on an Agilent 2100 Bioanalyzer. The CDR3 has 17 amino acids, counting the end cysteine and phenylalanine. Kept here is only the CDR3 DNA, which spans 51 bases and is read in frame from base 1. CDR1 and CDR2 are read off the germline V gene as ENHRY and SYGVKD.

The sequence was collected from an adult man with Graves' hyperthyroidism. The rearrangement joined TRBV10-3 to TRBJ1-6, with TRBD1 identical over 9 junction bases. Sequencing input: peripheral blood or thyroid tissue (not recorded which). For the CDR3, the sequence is CASSSGTGRGNNSPLHF. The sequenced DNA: TGTGCCAGCAGTTCCGGGACAGGGAGAGGGAATAATTCACCCCTCCACTTT.